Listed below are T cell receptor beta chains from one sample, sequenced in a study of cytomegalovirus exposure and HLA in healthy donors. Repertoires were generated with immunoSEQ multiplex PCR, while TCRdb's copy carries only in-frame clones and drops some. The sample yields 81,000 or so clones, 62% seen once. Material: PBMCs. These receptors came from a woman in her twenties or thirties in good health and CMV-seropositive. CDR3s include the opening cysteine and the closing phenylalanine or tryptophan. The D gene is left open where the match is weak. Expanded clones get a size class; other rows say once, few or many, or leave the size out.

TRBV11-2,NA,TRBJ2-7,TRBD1,TGTGCCAGCAGCCCGCAGGGGGCATACGAGCAGTACTTC,CASSPQGAYEQYF
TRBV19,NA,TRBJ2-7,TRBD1,TGTGCCAGTAGTATGGCAGGGGGCGACTTTTTCTACGAGCAGTACTTC,CASSMAGGDFFYEQYF
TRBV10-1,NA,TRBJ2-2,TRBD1,TGCGCCAGCAGTGGACAGGGGACTTCCACCGGGGAGCTGTTTTTT,CASSGQGTSTGELFF
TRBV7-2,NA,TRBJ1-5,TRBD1,TGTGCCAGCAGCCGGGGACAGGGCAAAGGGGAGGAGGGGCCCCAGCATTTT,CASSRGQGKGEEGPQHF
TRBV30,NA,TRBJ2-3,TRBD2,TGTGCCTGGATCGGGATCGAAGCGGGGGGGCCAGATACGCAGTATTTT,CAWIGIEAGGPDTQYF
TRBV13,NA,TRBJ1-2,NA,TGTGCCAGCAGCTTAGTGGGGGCGCCCAACTATGGCTACACCTTC,CASSLVGAPNYGYTF
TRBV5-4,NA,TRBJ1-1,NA,TGTGCCAGCAGCTTGAGACAGTTGAACACTGAAGCTTTCTTT,CASSLRQLNTEAFF
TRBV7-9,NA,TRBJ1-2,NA,TGTGCCAGCAGCTTAGTTTTTCCGGATGGCTACACCTTC,CASSLVFPDGYTF
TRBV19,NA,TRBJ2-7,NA,TGTGCCAGTAGCTGGACAGCTTCACCCTACGAGCAGTACTTC,CASSWTASPYEQYF
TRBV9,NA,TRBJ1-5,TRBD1,TGTGCCAGCAGCGTAGGGACAGGGAATCAGCCCCAGCATTTT,CASSVGTGNQPQHF
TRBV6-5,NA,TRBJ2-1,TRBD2,TGTGCCAGCAGTTACGGCCGGGGGGGCCACAATGAGCAGTTCTTC,CASSYGRGGHNEQFF
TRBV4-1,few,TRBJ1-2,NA,TGCGCCAGCAGCCAACAGGGAGGCGGCTACCCCTTC,CASSQQGGGYPF
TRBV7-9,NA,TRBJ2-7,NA,TGTGCCAGCGAGGGTGTAACGCACGAGCAGTACTTC,CASEGVTHEQYF
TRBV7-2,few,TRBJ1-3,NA,TGTGCCAGCAGCTTATGGGGGGGCAGGGGAAACACCATATATTTT,CASSLWGGRGNTIYF
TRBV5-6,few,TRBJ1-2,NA,TGTGCCAGCAGCCCCCCGGGACAAACCAACTATGGCTACACCTTC,CASSPPGQTNYGYTF
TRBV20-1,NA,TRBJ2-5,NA,TGCAGTGCTTTGAAACAGGAGACCCAGTACTTC,CSALKQETQYF
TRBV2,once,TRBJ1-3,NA,TGTGCCAGCAGTGAATCGGGGTTTAATGGAAACACCATATATTTT,CASSESGFNGNTIYF
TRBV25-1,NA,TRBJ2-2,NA,TGTGCCAGCAGTGGGGCAGGCCATTACCCCGGGGAGCTGTTTTTT,CASSGAGHYPGELFF
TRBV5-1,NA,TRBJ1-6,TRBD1,TGCGCCAGCAGCTTGGCCGGTGGTTCAGGGGGAATATGGTCACCCCTCCACTTT,CASSLAGGSGGIWSPLHF
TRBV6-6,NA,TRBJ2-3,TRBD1,TGTGCCAGCAGCCTGACAGGGGGATCAGATACGCAGTATTTT,CASSLTGGSDTQYF
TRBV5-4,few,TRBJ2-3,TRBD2,TGTGCCAGCAGCTATGACCGGGAGGGGACGCAGTATTTT,CASSYDREGTQYF
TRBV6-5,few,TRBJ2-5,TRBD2,TGTGCCAGCGGGGGACTAGCGGGGATCGAGACCCAGTACTTC,CASGGLAGIETQYF
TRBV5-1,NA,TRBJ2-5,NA,TGCGCCAGCAGCTTGAGCGGGCACGCTGAAGAGACCCAGTACTTC,CASSLSGHAEETQYF
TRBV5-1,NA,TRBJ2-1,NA,TGCGCCAGCAGCTTGGGACAGAACTTCAATGAGCAGTTCTTC,CASSLGQNFNEQFF
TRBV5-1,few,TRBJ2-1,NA,TGCGCCAGCAGCTTGGTAGACTTTGAGCAGTTCTTC,CASSLVDFEQFF
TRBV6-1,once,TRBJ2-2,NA,TGTGCCAGCAGTGAGAGGACAGTTACCACCGGGGAGCTGTTTTTT,CASSERTVTTGELFF
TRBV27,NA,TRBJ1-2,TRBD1,TGTGCCAGCAGCCGGACAGGGTTCTATGGCTACACCTTC,CASSRTGFYGYTF